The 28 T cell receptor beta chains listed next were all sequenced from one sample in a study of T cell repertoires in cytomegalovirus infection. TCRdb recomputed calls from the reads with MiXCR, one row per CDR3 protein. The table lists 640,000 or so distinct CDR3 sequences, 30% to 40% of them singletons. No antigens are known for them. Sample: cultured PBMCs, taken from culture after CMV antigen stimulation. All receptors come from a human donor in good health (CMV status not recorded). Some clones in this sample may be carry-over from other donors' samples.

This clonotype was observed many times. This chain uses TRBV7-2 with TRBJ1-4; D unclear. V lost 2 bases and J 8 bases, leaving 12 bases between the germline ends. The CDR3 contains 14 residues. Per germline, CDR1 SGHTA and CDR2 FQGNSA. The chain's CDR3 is CASSLSPTGEKLFF. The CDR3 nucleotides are TGTGCCAGCAGCTTATCCCCGACGGGGGAAAAACTGTTTTTT.

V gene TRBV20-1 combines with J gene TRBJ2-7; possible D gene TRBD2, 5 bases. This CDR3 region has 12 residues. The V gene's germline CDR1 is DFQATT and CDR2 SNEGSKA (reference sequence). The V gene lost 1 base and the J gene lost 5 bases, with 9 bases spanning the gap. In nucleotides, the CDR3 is TGCAGTGCTAGAGTCGTCGGGGACGAGCAGTACTTC. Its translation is CSARVVGDEQYF.

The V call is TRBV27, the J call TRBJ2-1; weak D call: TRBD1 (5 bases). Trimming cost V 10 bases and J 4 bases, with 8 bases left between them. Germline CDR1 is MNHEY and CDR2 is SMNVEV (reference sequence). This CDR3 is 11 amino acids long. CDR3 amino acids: CATGQYNEQFF. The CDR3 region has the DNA TGTGCCACCGGACAATACAATGAGCAGTTCTTC.

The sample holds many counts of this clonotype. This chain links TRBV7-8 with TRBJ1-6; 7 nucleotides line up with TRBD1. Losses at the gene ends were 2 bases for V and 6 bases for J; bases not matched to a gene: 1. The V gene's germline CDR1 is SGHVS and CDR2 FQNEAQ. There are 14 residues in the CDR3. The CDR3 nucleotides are TGTGCCAGCAGCTTAAACAGGGGTAATTCACCCCTCCACTTT. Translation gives CASSLNRGNSPLHF.

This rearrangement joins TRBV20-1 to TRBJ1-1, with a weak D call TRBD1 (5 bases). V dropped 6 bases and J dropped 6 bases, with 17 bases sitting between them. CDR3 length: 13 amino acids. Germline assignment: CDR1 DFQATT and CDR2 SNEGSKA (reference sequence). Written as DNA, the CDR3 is TGCAGTGCCCCGGGACCCGTACATTCTGAAGCTTTCTTT. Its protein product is CSAPGPVHSEAFF.

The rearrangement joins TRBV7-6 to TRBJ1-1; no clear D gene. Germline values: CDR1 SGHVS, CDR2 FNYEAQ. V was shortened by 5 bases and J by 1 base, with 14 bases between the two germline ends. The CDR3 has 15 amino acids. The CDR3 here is CASSPRPGTNTEAFF. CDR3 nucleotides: TGTGCCAGCAGCCCTCGACCAGGTACGAACACTGAAGCTTTCTTT.

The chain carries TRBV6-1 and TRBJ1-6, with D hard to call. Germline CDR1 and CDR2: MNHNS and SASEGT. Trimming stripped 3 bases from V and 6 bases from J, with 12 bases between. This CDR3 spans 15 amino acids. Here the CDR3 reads CASSDAYGVNSPLHF. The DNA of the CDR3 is TGTGCCAGCAGTGATGCTTATGGGGTTAATTCACCCCTCCACTTT.

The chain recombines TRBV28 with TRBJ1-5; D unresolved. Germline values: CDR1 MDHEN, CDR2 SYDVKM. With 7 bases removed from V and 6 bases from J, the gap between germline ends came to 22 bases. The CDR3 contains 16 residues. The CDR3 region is CASTGRIRESGQPQHF. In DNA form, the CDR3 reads TGTGCCAGCACGGGTCGAATTAGGGAGAGTGGTCAGCCCCAGCATTTT. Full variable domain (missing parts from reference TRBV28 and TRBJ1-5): DVKVTQSSRYLVKRTGEKVFLECVQDMDHENMFWYRQDPGLGLRLIYFSYDVKMKEKGDIPEGYSVSREKKERFSLILESASTNQTSMYLCASTGRIRESGQPQHFGDGTRLSIL.

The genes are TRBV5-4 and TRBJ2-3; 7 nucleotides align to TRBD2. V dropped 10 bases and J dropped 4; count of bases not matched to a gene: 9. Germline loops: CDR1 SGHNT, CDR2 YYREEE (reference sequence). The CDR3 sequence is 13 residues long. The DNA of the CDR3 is TGTGCCGTCCGGAGCGGGAAGGCAGATACGCAGTATTTT. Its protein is CAVRSGKADTQYF.

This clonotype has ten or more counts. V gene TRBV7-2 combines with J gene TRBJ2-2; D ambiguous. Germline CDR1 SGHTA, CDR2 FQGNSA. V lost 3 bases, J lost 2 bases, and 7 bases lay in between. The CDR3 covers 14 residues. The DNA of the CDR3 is TGTGCCAGCAGCTTTTGGCAAAACACCGGGGAGCTGTTTTTT. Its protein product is CASSFWQNTGELFF.

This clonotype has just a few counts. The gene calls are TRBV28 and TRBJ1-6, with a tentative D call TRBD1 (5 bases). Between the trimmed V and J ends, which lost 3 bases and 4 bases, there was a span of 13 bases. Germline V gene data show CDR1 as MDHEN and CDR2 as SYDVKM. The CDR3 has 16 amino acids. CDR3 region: CASSFRSGEYNSPLHF. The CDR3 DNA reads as TGTGCCAGCAGTTTTCGGTCGGGGGAATATAATTCACCCCTCCACTTT.

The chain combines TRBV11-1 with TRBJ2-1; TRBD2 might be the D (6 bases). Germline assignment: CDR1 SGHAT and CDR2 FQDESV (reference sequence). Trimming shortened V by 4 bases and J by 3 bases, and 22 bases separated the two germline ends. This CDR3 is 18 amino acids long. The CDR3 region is CASSSLGEVVSVYNEQFF. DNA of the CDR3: TGTGCCAGCAGCTCCCTAGGGGAGGTGGTCTCGGTCTACAATGAGCAGTTCTTC.

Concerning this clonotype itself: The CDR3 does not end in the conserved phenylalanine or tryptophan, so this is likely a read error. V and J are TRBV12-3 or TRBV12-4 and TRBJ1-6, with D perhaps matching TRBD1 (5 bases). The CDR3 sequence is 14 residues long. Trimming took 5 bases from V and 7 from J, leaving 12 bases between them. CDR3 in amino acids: CASSTGTENSPLHS. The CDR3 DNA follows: TGTGCCAGCAGTACCGGGACCGAAAATTCACCCCTCCACTCT.

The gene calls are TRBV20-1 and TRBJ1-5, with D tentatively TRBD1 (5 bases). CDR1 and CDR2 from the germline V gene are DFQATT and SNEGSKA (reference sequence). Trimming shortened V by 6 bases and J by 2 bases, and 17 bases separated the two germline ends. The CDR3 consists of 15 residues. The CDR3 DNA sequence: TGCAGTGCCCGTGCCCGGGGCTGGGGCAATCAGCCCCAGCATTTT. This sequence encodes CSARARGWGNQPQHF.

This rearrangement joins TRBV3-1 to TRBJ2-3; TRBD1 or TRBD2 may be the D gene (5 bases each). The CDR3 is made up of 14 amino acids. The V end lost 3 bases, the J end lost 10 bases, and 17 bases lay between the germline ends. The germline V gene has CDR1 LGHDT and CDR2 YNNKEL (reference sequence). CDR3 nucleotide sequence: TGTGCCAGCAGCCAGCTTGAGGGGTGGTTACCGCAGTATTTT. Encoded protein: CASSQLEGWLPQYF.

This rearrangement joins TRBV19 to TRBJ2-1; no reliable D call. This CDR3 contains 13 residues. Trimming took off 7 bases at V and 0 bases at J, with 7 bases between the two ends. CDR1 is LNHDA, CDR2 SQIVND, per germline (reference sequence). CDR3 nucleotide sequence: TGTGCCAGTATTGGGTCCTCCTACAATGAGCAGTTCTTC. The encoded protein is CASIGSSYNEQFF.

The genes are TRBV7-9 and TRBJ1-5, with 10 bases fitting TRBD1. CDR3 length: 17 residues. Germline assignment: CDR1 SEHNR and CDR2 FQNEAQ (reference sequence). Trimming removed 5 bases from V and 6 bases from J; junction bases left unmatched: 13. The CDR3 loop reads CASSHFPGQGRVQPQHF. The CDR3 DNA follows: TGTGCCAGCAGCCACTTTCCGGGACAGGGGCGCGTTCAGCCCCAGCATTTT. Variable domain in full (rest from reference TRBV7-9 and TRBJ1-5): DTGVSQNPRHKITKRGQNVTFRCDPISEHNRLYWYRQTLGQGPEFLTYFQNEAQLEKSRLLSDRFSAERPKGSFSTLEIQRTEQGDSAMYLCASSHFPGQGRVQPQHFGDGTRLSIL.

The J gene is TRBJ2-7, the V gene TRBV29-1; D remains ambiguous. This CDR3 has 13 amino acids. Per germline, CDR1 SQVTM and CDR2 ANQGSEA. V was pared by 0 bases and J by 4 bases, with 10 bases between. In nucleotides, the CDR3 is TGCAGCGTTGAAGAGGGTAAGACGTACGAGCAGTACTTC. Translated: CSVEEGKTYEQYF.

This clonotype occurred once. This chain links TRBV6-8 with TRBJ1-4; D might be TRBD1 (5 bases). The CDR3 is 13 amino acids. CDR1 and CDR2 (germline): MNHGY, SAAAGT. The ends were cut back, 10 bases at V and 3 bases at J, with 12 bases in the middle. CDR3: CATPGPSNEKLFF. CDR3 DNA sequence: TGTGCCACCCCAGGGCCCTCTAATGAAAAACTGTTTTTT.

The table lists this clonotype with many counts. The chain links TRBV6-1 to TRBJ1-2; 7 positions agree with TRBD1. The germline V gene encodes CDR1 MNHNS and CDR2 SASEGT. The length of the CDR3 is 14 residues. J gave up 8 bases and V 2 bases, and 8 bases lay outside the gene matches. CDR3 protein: CASSELTGPWGYTF. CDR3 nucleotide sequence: TGTGCCAGCAGTGAATTGACAGGGCCTTGGGGCTACACCTTC.

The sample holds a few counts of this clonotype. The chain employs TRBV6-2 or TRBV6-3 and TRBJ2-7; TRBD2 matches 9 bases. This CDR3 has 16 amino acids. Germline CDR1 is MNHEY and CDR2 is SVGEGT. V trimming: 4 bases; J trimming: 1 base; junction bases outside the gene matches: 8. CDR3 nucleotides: TGTGCCAGCAGTTTCCTGACTAGCGGAGCTTCCTACGAGCAGTACTTC. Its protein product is CASSFLTSGASYEQYF.

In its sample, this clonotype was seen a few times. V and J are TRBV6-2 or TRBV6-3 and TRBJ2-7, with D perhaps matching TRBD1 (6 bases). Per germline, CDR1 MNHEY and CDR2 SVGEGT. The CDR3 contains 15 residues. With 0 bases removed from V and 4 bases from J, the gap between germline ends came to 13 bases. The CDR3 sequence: CASSYSRTEEYEQYF. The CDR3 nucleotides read TGTGCCAGCAGTTACTCTAGGACAGAGGAGTACGAGCAGTACTTC.

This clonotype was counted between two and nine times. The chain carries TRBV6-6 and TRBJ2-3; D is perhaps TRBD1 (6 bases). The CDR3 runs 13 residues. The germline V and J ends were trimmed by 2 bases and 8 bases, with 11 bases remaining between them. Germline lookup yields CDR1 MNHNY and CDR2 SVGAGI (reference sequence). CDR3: CASSYPPGVTQYF. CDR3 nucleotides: TGTGCCAGCAGTTACCCTCCAGGGGTTACGCAGTATTTT.

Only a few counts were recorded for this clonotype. The CDR3 DNA reads as TGTGCCATCAGTGAGGTCCCCGAGGAGACCCAGTACTTC. This sequence encodes CAISEVPEETQYF. The rearrangement joins TRBV10-3 to TRBJ2-5; D ambiguous. The ends were cut back, 2 bases at V and 5 bases at J, with 9 bases in the middle. The CDR3 sequence is 13 residues long. Germline CDR1 and CDR2: ENHRY and SYGVKD.

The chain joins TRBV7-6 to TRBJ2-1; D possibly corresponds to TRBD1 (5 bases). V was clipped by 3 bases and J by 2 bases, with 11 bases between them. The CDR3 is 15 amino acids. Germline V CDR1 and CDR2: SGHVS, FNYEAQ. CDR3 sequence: CASSFAAGTYNEQFF. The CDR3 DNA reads TGTGCCAGCAGCTTCGCCGCAGGGACCTACAATGAGCAGTTCTTC.

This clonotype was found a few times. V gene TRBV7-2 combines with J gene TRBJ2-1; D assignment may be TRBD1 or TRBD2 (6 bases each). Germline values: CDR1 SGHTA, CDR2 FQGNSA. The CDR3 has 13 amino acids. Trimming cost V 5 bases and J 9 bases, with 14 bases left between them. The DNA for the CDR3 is TGTGCCAGCAGCCCACAGGGACTCGGTGAGCAGTTCTTC. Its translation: CASSPQGLGEQFF. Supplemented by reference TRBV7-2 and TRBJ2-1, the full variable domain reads GAGVSQSPSNKVTEKGKDVELRCDPISGHTALYWYRQSLGQGLEFLIYFQGNSAPDKSGLPSDRFSAERTGGSVSTLTIQRTQQEDSAVYLCASSPQGLGEQFFGPGTRLTVL.

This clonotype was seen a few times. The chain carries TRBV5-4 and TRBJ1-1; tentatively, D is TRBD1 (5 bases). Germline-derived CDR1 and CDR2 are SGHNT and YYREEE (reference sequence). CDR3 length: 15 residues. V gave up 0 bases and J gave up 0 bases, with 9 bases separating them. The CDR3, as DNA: TGTGCCAGCAGCTTGGTACAGGAGGTGAACACTGAAGCTTTCTTT. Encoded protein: CASSLVQEVNTEAFF.

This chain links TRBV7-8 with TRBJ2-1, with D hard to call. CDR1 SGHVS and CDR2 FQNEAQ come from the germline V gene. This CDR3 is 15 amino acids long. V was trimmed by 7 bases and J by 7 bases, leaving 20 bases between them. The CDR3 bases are TGTGCCAGCACCCACCCTGGGCGGAAGACTAATGAGCAGTTCTTC. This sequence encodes CASTHPGRKTNEQFF.